This record looks at one T cell receptor beta chain sequence and its context. Under the authors' procedure: The authors estimated nucleated cell counts from reference gene primer amplification. Generated by immunoSEQ multiplex PCR, the TCRdb table keeps only in-frame clones and is missing some. The V and J calls and clone size were taken over from that table, and D and trimming were inferred from the DNA. The sample lists fewer than 200,000 clones, more than 75% occurring once. This sample is drawn from a study of blood T cell repertoires in COVID-19. Study-wide background: Researchers got acute and convalescent COVID-19 samples from the United States, Italy and Spain. Nucleic acid was either cDNA or gDNA, and it came from T cells, B-cell-depleted T cells, or PBMCs.

V was pared by 2 bases and J by 4 bases, with 9 bases of the junction left unmatched. The CDR3 runs 17 residues. CDR1 and CDR2 from the germline V gene are PRHDT and FYEKMQ (reference sequence). This clonotype was sampled from a woman aged 70-85 years with acute or convalescent COVID-19. The sequenced sample consisted of peripheral blood. This rearrangement joins TRBV13 to TRBJ2-3, with TRBD1 matching over 10 bases. CDR3 in DNA: TGTGCCAGCAGCTTATCGTGGCCGACAGGGGGCGCAGATACGCAGTATTTT. It encodes CASSLSWPTGGADTQYF. Full variable domain (rest looked up from reference TRBV13 and TRBJ2-3): AAGVIQSPRHLIKEKRETATLKCYPIPRHDTVYWYQQGPGQDPQFLISFYEKMQSDKGSIPDRFSAQQFSDYHSELNMSSLELGDSALYFCASSLSWPTGGADTQYFGPGTRLTVL.